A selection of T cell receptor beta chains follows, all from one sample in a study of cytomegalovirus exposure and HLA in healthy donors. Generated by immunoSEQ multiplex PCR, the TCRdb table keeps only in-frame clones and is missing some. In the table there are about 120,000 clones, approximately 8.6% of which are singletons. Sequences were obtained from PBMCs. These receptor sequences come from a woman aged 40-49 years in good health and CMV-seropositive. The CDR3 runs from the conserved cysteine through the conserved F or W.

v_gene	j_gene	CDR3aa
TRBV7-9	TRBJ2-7	CASSSTYEQYF
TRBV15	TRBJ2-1	CATSRGERGTYNEQFF
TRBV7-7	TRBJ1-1	CSLPEEGAFF
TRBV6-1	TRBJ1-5	CASSDNIGGGQPQHF
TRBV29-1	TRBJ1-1	CSVPDTEAFF
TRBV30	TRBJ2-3	CAWSATSVGTQYF
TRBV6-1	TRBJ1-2	CASSERDRGGYTF
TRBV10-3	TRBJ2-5	CAISDFQGEETQYF
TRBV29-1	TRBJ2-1	CSVERLAGFYNEQFF
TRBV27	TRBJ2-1	CASSFGILGQSGKNEQFF
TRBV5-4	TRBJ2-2	CASSRGSGGPGTGELFF
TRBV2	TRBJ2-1	CASVRLGVKNEQFF
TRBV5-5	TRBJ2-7	CASSLAGGTGTYEQYF
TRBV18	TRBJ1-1	CASSPGAGANTEAFF
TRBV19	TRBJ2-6	CASLDRGAGANVLTF
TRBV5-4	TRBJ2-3	CASSQVDGGNTDTQYF
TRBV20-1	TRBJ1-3	CSAPWANTIYF
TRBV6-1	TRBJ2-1	CASRTSGLNEQFF
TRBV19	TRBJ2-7	CASRPGGTYEQYF
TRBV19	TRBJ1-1	CASSFEQSMNTEAFF
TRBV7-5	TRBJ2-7	CVRSLDTYEQYF
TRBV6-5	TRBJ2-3	CASSYGEGWHTQYF
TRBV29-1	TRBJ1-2	CSVWKGAYGYTF
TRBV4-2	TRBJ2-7	CASSQEILAGAYEQYF
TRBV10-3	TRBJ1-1	CAISESGGGDTEAFF
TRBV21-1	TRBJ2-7	CASSIGTHHSYEQYF
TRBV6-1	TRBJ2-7	CASATEQAYEQYF
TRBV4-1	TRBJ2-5	CASSQGPPGNSKETQYF
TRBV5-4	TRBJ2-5	CASSPDSRETQYF
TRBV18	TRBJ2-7	CASSPPIRDSYEQYF
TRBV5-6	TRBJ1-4	CASSLGGDEKLFF